The T cell receptor (beta chain) described here comes from a study of blood T cell repertoires in COVID-19. Study-level information: COVID-19 samples, acute and convalescent, were from the United States, Italy and Spain. PBMCs, B-cell-depleted T cells, or T cells were the source of the cDNA or gDNA that made up the material.

Trimming at V came to 4 bases and at J to 7 bases, leaving 4 bases not matched to a gene. CDR1 and CDR2 from the germline V gene are SGHRS and YFSETQ. The CDR3 covers 14 residues. Authors' data handling: Estimation of nucleated cell counts was performed using reference gene primer amplification. Sequencing used immunoSEQ multiplex PCR; TCRdb keeps in-frame clones, though not all of them. That table supplies the V and J calls and clone size; D and trimming were determined from the DNA. The sample has tens of thousands of clones, more than 65% seen once. The chain carries TRBV5-1 and TRBJ1-4; 10 bases line up with TRBD1. The source of this sequence is a woman aged 60-75 years with acute or convalescent COVID-19. The sample comprised peripheral blood. The CDR3 region is CASSVGQGGEKLFF. DNA of the CDR3: TGCGCCAGCAGCGTTGGACAGGGGGGTGAAAAACTGTTTTTT.